This T cell receptor beta chain emerged from a study of CD8 T cells in Susac syndrome. This clonotype came up once. From blood CD8+ and CD4+ T cells, TCR beta sequences were generated. As judged by recently defined diagnostic criteria, patients with Susac syndrome had definite or probable disease. Random hexamers were used to reverse transcribe the RNA input (roughly 0.5 to 1 ug). TCRdb used MiXCR to reprocess the immunoSEQ multiplex PCR reads, holding one entry per CDR3 protein. The table lists 170,000 or so distinct CDR3 sequences, 94% of them singletons. CDR3 length: 15 residues. V shed 0 bases, J shed 2 bases, and the junction held 5 bases outside the gene matches. Germline values: CDR1 DFQATT, CDR2 SNEGSKA (reference sequence).

The sample comprised CD4+ T cells from PBMCs. The source is a human donor with Susac syndrome. The J gene is TRBJ2-7, the V gene TRBV20-1; 9 bases fit TRBD1. The CDR3, as DNA: TGCAGTGCTAGAGACTCGACAGGGGGGGCCTACGAGCAGTACTTC. Translating gives CSARDSTGGAYEQYF.